This entry lists 24 T cell receptor beta chains sequenced from one sample in a study of shared clonotypes between healthy human individuals. Some clones are missing from TCRdb's copy, which holds only in-frame ones; the method was immunoSEQ multiplex PCR. Of 600,000 to 750,000 clones listed, over 60% are singletons. The sample taken for sequencing was memory CD4+ T cells sorted from blood. Indicated subset: CD45RA-negative fraction. These receptors were taken from a woman in her thirties in good health.

The rearrangement joins TRBV6-4 to TRBJ1-2; 7 nucleotides match TRBD1. The CDR3 sequence is 15 residues long. The trim removed 9 bases at V and 2 bases at J, leaving 12 bases unmatched. Germline lookup yields CDR1 MRHNA and CDR2 SNTAGT. The CDR3 sequence: CARASTGAKNYGYTF. The CDR3 nucleotides are TGTGCCAGAGCTTCTACAGGGGCGAAGAACTATGGCTACACCTTC.

To note about this clone: This same CDR3 is encoded by further DNA sequences in the sample. The V call is TRBV5-1, the J call TRBJ2-1; TRBD2 aligns across 8 bases. Trimming removed 1 base from V and 3 bases from J; junction bases left unmatched: 3. CDR1 and CDR2 (germline): SGHRS, YFSETQ. CDR3 length equals 15 residues. CDR3 nucleotide sequence: TGCGCCAGCAGCTTGTCCAGCGGGGGCTACAATGAGCAGTTCTTC. Its protein product is CASSLSSGGYNEQFF.

V gene TRBV5-1 combines with J gene TRBJ1-4; 9 bases agree with TRBD1. The junction had 7 bases not matched to a gene; V was cut back by 0 bases and J by 7 bases. CDR1 and CDR2 from the germline V gene are SGHRS and YFSETQ. CDR3 length: 16 amino acids. The CDR3 DNA is TGCGCCAGCAGCTTGGATGGGACAGGGTCTTCTGAAAAACTGTTTTTT. It encodes CASSLDGTGSSEKLFF.

About this clone itself: The junction does not match germline at one end; this may be a read error. V usage is TRBV4-1 and J usage is TRBJ1-2; tentatively, D is TRBD1 (5 bases). The CDR3 has 17 residues. Germline lookup yields CDR1 MGHRA and CDR2 YSYEKL. The CDR3 is CASSQEVVRRGFAGHTF. Here the CDR3 DNA reads TGCGCCAGCAGCCAAGAGGTCGTAAGACGGGGGTTCGCTGGCCACACCTTC.

V is TRBV18 and J is TRBJ1-3, with 10 bases identical to TRBD1. V trimming: 4 bases; J trimming: 0 bases; junction bases outside the gene matches: 3. Germline assignment: CDR1 KGHSH and CDR2 LQKENI. The CDR3 extends over 16 amino acids. CDR3 region: CASSRGDRGSGNTIYF. The CDR3 bases are TGTGCCAGCTCACGAGGGGACAGGGGCTCTGGAAACACCATATATTTT.

The V gene is TRBV23-1, the J gene TRBJ1-5, with D tentatively TRBD1 (5 bases). TRBV23-1 is an open reading frame whose function is uncertain. Trimming shortened V by 6 bases and J by 0 bases, and 27 bases separated the two germline ends. This CDR3 spans 20 amino acids. CDR3 sequence: CASSRGYPRNLNHSNQPQHF. Written as DNA, the CDR3 is TGCGCCAGCAGCCGGGGGTACCCACGGAACCTAAACCATAGCAATCAGCCCCAGCATTTT.

The V gene is TRBV27, the J gene TRBJ2-3, with D tentatively TRBD2 (7 bases). V lost 4 bases, J lost 4 bases, and 18 bases lay in between. Germline V gene sequence: CDR1 MNHEY, CDR2 SMNVEV (reference sequence). The length of the CDR3 is 16 residues. CDR3 nucleotides: TGTGCCAGCAGTTCCGATTGGGGGGGCGAGGCAGATACGCAGTATTTT. This encodes CASSSDWGGEADTQYF.

The chain joins TRBV5-1 to TRBJ2-7; 9 positions match TRBD2. The ends lost 1 base at V and 5 bases at J; junction bases unmatched: 7. CDR3 size: 15 residues. Germline CDR1 SGHRS, CDR2 YFSETQ. The chain's CDR3 is CASSLIAGASHEQYF. The CDR3 DNA is TGCGCCAGCAGCTTGATAGCGGGAGCATCCCACGAGCAGTACTTC.

The J gene is TRBJ2-2, the V gene TRBV21-1. TRBV21-1 is designated a pseudogene. CDR3 size: 14 residues. Here the CDR3 reads CASSKEAGIRGAVF. Written as DNA, the CDR3 is TGTGCCAGCAGCAAAGAGGCAGGGATCCGGGGAGCTGTTTTT.

This sequence joins TRBV7-2 and TRBJ2-5; D may be TRBD1 or TRBD2 (5 bases each). CDR1 and CDR2 (germline): SGHTA, FQGNSA. The CDR3 is 15 residues long. The V end lost 4 bases, the J end lost 5 bases, and 17 bases lay between the germline ends. CDR3 protein: CASSYTSGPPETQYF. The CDR3 bases are TGTGCCAGCAGCTACACCTCGGGACCTCCGGAGACCCAGTACTTC.

This clone has a single count. The chain recombines TRBV23-1 with TRBJ2-5, with D tentatively TRBD1 (6 bases). TRBV23-1 belongs to the ORF category, with a function that is uncertain. There are 16 residues in the CDR3. V lost 5 bases, J lost 4 bases, and 20 bases lay in between. The CDR3 DNA reads TGCGCCAGCAGTAACCCTCCGGGACACCTGAGAGAGACCCAGTACTTC. It is translated as CASSNPPGHLRETQYF.

The genes are TRBV30 and TRBJ1-5; D is undetermined. With 5 bases removed from V and 0 bases from J, the gap between germline ends came to 11 bases. CDR3 size: 14 residues. Germline CDR1 reads GTSNPN; CDR2 reads SVGIG (reference sequence). The CDR3 reads CAWGKYNSNQPQHF. The CDR3 DNA reads TGTGCCTGGGGGAAGTATAATAGCAATCAGCCCCAGCATTTT.

The chain uses TRBV18 and TRBJ2-1; TRBD2 matches at 11 bases. The V gene's germline CDR1 is KGHSH and CDR2 LQKENI. Losses at the gene ends were 4 bases for V and 6 bases for J; bases not matched to a gene: 5. The CDR3 contains 15 residues. The CDR3 DNA reads TGTGCCAGCTCACACGCCGGGACTAGCGGCAATGAGCAGTTCTTC. The encoded protein is CASSHAGTSGNEQFF. The full variable domain, its missing parts supplied by reference TRBV18 and TRBJ2-1, is NAGVMQNPRHLVRRRGQEARLRCSPMKGHSHVYWYRQLPEEGLKFMVYLQKENIIDESGMPKERFSAEFPKEGPSILRIQQVVRGDSAAYFCASSHAGTSGNEQFFGPGTRLTVL.

The chain joins TRBV28 to TRBJ1-4; TRBD1 aligns across 7 bases. This CDR3 is built from 15 residues. The germline CDR1 and CDR2 sequences are MDHEN and SYDVKM. V lost 5 bases and J lost 5; bases outside the gene matches: 8. This CDR3 is CASSQGQVLNEKLFF. CDR3 bases: TGTGCCAGCAGTCAAGGACAGGTGCTCAATGAAAAACTGTTTTTT.

The chain carries TRBV19 and TRBJ2-3; TRBD1 might be the D (5 bases). Germline V gene data show CDR1 as LNHDA and CDR2 as SQIVND (reference sequence). The CDR3 sequence is 14 residues long. V was pared by 7 bases and J by 0 bases, with 11 bases between. CDR3 residues: CASTTTASTDTQYF. The CDR3 nucleotides are TGTGCCAGTACTACGACAGCAAGCACAGATACGCAGTATTTT.

In its sample, this clone was seen once. This chain links TRBV27 with TRBJ1-1; D is uncertain. Between the trimmed V and J ends, which lost 8 bases and 6 bases, there was a span of 19 bases. Germline CDR1 is MNHEY and CDR2 is SMNVEV (reference sequence). The CDR3 has 14 amino acids. DNA of the CDR3: TGTGCCAGCTTCCTATCCCCCATTCGTCCTGAAGCTTTCTTT. Protein sequence: CASFLSPIRPEAFF.

The V call is TRBV21-1, the J call TRBJ2-3; TRBD2, the table's D call, lacks a check against the DNA. TRBV21-1 is labeled a pseudogene. This CDR3 region has 18 residues. CDR3 sequence reads: CASSKASPSSGRVDTQYF. The CDR3 DNA sequence: TGTGCCAGCAGCAAAGCGTCCCCCTCCAGCGGGAGGGTTGATACGCAGTATTTT.

The V call is TRBV18, the J call TRBJ2-2; D is undetermined. Per the germline V gene, CDR1 is KGHSH and CDR2 is LQKENI. This CDR3 is built from 15 residues. Trimming cost V 8 bases and J 1 base, with 14 bases left between them. CDR3: CASGRSELNTGELFF. In DNA form, the CDR3 reads TGTGCCAGCGGTAGGTCGGAATTGAACACCGGGGAGCTGTTTTTT.

The table lists this clone with a few counts. This chain connects TRBV5-8 to TRBJ2-3; weak D call: TRBD2 (6 bases). Germline values: CDR1 SGHTS, CDR2 YDEGEE. This CDR3 has 14 residues. V was clipped by 6 bases and J by 2 bases, with 13 bases between them. CDR3 sequence (DNA): TGTGCCAGCAACAGATGGGGGGACACAGATACGCAGTATTTT. It encodes CASNRWGDTDTQYF.

This clone was detected once. V is TRBV10-3 and J is TRBJ2-3; no firm D call. The CDR3 spans 12 residues. Germline lookup yields CDR1 ENHRY and CDR2 SYGVKD. V was cut by 7 bases and J by 3 bases, with 8 bases left in between. The CDR3 here is CAIMGVTDTQYF. DNA of the CDR3: TGTGCCATCATGGGTGTGACAGATACGCAGTATTTT.

This rearrangement joins TRBV20-1 to TRBJ1-1; D possibly corresponds to TRBD1 (5 bases). The CDR3 loop spans 11 amino acids. CDR1 and CDR2 (germline): DFQATT, SNEGSKA (reference sequence). The ends were cut back, 2 bases at V and 7 bases at J, with 8 bases in the middle. The CDR3 sequence is CSARQGIEAFF. Written as DNA, the CDR3 is TGCAGTGCTAGACAGGGTATTGAAGCTTTCTTT.

This chain uses TRBV18 with TRBJ2-1; TRBD2 matches 13 bases. With V trimmed by 4 bases and J by 15 bases, 18 bases remained unmatched. Germline V gene sequence: CDR1 KGHSH, CDR2 LQKENI. The CDR3 is 17 amino acids. CDR3 protein: CASSQPGLAGPVLKPFF. DNA for the CDR3: TGTGCCAGCTCACAACCGGGACTAGCGGGACCGGTCCTAAAACCGTTCTTC. Full variable domain (outside the CDR3, taken from reference TRBV18 and TRBJ2-1): NAGVMQNPRHLVRRRGQEARLRCSPMKGHSHVYWYRQLPEEGLKFMVYLQKENIIDESGMPKERFSAEFPKEGPSILRIQQVVRGDSAAYFCASSQPGLAGPVLKPFFGPGTRLTVL.

This rearrangement joins TRBV18 to TRBJ2-1; 9 bases are shared with TRBD1. Germline V gene sequence: CDR1 KGHSH, CDR2 LQKENI. The junction had 6 bases not matched to a gene; V was cut back by 2 bases and J by 7 bases. The CDR3 totals 15 residues. Here the CDR3 reads CASSPFRTGENEQFF. The CDR3 DNA is TGTGCCAGCTCACCATTTCGGACAGGGGAGAATGAGCAGTTCTTC.

This clone was seen only once. V gene TRBV7-2 combines with J gene TRBJ1-3, with unresolved D. The germline gives CDR1 SGHTA, CDR2 FQGNSA. There are 13 residues in the CDR3. The V end lost 5 bases, the J end lost 2 bases, and 7 bases lay between the germline ends. CDR3 in amino acids: CASSRRPGNTIYF. The CDR3 DNA is TGTGCCAGCAGCCGACGCCCTGGAAACACCATATATTTT. The variable domain in full, completed from reference TRBV7-2 and TRBJ1-3, reads GAGVSQSPSNKVTEKGKDVELRCDPISGHTALYWYRQSLGQGLEFLIYFQGNSAPDKSGLPSDRFSAERTGGSVSTLTIQRTQQEDSAVYLCASSRRPGNTIYFGEGSWLTVV.